The next 8 T cell receptor beta chains were all read from a single sample in a study of blood T cell repertoires in COVID-19 (TCRdb year 2020). The library relied on the immunoSEQ multiplex PCR assay. In its TCRdb copy, this immuneACCESS table keeps in-frame sequences only and misses some clones. Where compared with another copy, unresolved V genes explain less than half of these, and the others have no known cause. Present in this sample are more than 70,000 clones, over 75% of which were seen just once. Clones ranked in the top ten supply 3.8% of the sample. Sequenced sample: peripheral blood. These receptors came from a man in his sixties with acute or convalescent COVID-19.

The chain carries TRBV19 and TRBJ2-2; 9 nucleotides match TRBD2. Germline CDR1 and CDR2: LNHDA and SQIVND (reference sequence). The CDR3 consists of 17 residues. With V trimmed by 2 bases and J by 0 bases, 4 bases remained unmatched. The CDR3 loop reads CASSIQAGGTNTGELFF. In nucleotides, the CDR3 is TGTGCCAGTAGTATACAAGCGGGGGGCACGAACACCGGGGAGCTGTTTTTT.

This chain joins TRBV4-1 and TRBJ2-5, with 13 bases identical to TRBD2. The germline V gene encodes CDR1 MGHRA and CDR2 YSYEKL. This CDR3 spans 20 amino acids. V was pared by 3 bases and J by 5 bases, with 18 bases of the junction left unmatched. The CDR3 spells CASSHPMTSGGRGRWETQYF. The DNA for the CDR3 is TGCGCCAGCAGCCATCCCATGACTAGCGGGGGGCGGGGTCGATGGGAGACCCAGTACTTC.

The genes are TRBV18 and TRBJ2-1; 13 bases are a match to TRBD2. Germline-derived CDR1 and CDR2 are KGHSH and LQKENI. V lost 4 bases and J lost 7; bases outside the gene matches: 4. CDR3 length: 15 residues. CDR3: CASSLGLAGVNEQFF. In DNA form, the CDR3 reads TGTGCCAGCTCACTAGGACTAGCGGGGGTAAATGAGCAGTTCTTC.

V and J are TRBV7-2 and TRBJ1-3; D possibly corresponds to TRBD1 (5 bases). The V gene lost 5 bases and the J gene lost 0 bases, with 11 bases spanning the gap. This CDR3 region has 15 residues. Per the germline V gene, CDR1 is SGHTA and CDR2 is FQGNSA. CDR3 protein: CASSTTAFSGNTIYF. The CDR3 DNA sequence: TGTGCCAGCAGCACGACAGCGTTCTCTGGAAACACCATATATTTT.

The chain joins TRBV25-1 to TRBJ1-6; the D gene is possibly TRBD1 (5 bases). The V end was cut by 5 bases, the J end by 7 bases, with 12 bases between. CDR3 length: 14 residues. Germline-derived CDR1 and CDR2 are MGHDK and SYGVNS. The DNA for the CDR3 is TGTGCCAGCAGTCACGACAGCACAAATTCACCCCTCCACTTT. This gives the protein CASSHDSTNSPLHF.

This sequence joins TRBV7-3 and TRBJ2-1; 11 bases are shared with TRBD2. V gave up 1 base and J gave up 9 bases; unmatched junction bases: 8. Germline lookup yields CDR1 SGHTA and CDR2 FQGTGA. CDR3 length equals 16 residues. This chain's CDR3 is CASSLNPTSGAREQFF. The CDR3 region has the DNA TGTGCCAGCAGCTTAAATCCGACTAGCGGGGCGCGTGAGCAGTTCTTC.

The V and J genes are TRBV7-2 and TRBJ1-1; D is uncertain. Trimming removed 0 bases from V and 2 bases from J, with 10 bases in between. There are 15 residues in the CDR3. The germline CDR1 and CDR2 sequences are SGHTA and FQGNSA. CDR3 protein: CASSLAGVGNTEAFF. In DNA, the CDR3 is TGTGCCAGCAGCTTAGCCGGGGTGGGAAACACTGAAGCTTTCTTT.

The chain joins TRBV6-1 to TRBJ2-2, with D perhaps matching TRBD2 (5 bases). There are 15 residues in the CDR3. Germline CDR1 is MNHNS and CDR2 is SASEGT. V lost 3 bases to trimming and J lost 0 bases, with 8 bases between them. The CDR3 is CASSEREANTGELFF. For the CDR3, the DNA is TGTGCCAGCAGTGAGAGGGAAGCGAACACCGGGGAGCTGTTTTTT.